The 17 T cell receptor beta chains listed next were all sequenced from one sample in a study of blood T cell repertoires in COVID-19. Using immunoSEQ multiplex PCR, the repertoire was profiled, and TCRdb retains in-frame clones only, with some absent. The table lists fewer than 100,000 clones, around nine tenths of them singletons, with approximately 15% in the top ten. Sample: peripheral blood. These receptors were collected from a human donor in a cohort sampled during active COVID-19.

The CDR3 nucleotides read TGTGCCAGCAGTTACTCAAGCGGGACACGCACAGATACGCAGTATTTT. Its protein is CASSYSSGTRTDTQYF. The chain links TRBV6-5 to TRBJ2-3; a possible D gene is TRBD2 (7 bases). The length of the CDR3 is 16 residues. The V gene lost 0 bases and the J gene lost 1 base, with 11 bases spanning the gap. Germline CDR1 is MNHEY and CDR2 is SVGAGI.

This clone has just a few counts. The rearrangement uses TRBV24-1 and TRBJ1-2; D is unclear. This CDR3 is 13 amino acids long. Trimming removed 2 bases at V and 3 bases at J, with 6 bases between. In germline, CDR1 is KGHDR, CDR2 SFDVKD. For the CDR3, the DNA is TGTGCCACCAGTGATTCTGCAGACTATGGCTACACCTTC. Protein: CATSDSADYGYTF.

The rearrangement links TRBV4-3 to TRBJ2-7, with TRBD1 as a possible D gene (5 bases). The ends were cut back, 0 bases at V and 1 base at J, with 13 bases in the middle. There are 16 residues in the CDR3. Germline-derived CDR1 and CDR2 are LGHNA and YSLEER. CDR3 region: CASSQDPTETSYEQYF. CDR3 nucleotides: TGCGCCAGCAGCCAAGATCCGACAGAGACTTCCTACGAGCAGTACTTC.

CDR3 in DNA: TGTGCCAGCAGCCAAGAAGCGGGTCAGCCCCAGCATTTT. Its translation: CASSQEAGQPQHF. The genes are TRBV4-2 and TRBJ1-5; no reliable D call. The CDR3 is 13 residues long. Trimming removed 0 bases from V and 6 bases from J, with 6 bases in between. Per germline, CDR1 LGHNA and CDR2 YNFKEQ.

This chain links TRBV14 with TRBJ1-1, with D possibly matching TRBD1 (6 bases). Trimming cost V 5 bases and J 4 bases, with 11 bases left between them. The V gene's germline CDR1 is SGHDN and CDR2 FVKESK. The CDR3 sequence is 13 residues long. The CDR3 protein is CASSTHRATEAFF. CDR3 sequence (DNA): TGTGCCAGCAGCACTCACAGGGCCACTGAAGCTTTCTTT.

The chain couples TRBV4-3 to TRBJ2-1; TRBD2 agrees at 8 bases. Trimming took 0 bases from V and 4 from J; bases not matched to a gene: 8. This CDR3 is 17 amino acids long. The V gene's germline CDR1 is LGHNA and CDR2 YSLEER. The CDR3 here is CASSQDGLAGLYNEQFF. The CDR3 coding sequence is TGCGCCAGCAGCCAAGACGGGCTAGCGGGCCTTTACAATGAGCAGTTCTTC.

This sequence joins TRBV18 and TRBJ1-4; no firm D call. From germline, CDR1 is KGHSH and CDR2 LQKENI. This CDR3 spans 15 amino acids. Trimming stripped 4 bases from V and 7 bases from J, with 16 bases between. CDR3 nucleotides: TGTGCCAGCTCACGCAACCGGGAACGGGGTGAAAAACTGTTTTTT. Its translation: CASSRNRERGEKLFF.

The CDR3 loop is CASSRGTDQNQPQHF. The CDR3 region has the DNA TGTGCCAGCAGCCGTGGGACAGATCAGAATCAGCCCCAGCATTTT. The J gene is TRBJ1-5, the V gene TRBV7-2; 7 bases line up with TRBD1. The germline gives CDR1 SGHTA, CDR2 FQGNSA. CDR3 length: 15 residues. After removal of 5 bases from V and 4 bases from J, the junction contained 8 bases not matched to a gene.

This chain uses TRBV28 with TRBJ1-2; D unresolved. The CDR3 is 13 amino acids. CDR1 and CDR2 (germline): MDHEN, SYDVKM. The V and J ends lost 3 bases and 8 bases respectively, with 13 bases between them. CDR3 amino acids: CASSFEVPQGYTF. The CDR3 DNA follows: TGTGCCAGCAGTTTTGAGGTCCCTCAGGGCTACACCTTC.

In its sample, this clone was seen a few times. The CDR3 DNA follows: TGTGCCAGCAGCCAAGGCCCACAGGCCTCCTACGAGCAGTACTTC. It codes for CASSQGPQASYEQYF. The chain couples TRBV3-1 (or the pseudogene TRBV3-2) to TRBJ2-7, with D perhaps matching TRBD1 (5 bases). Germline CDR1 LGHDT, CDR2 YNNKEL (reference sequence). The V end lost 1 base, the J end lost 0 bases, and 10 bases lay between the germline ends. This CDR3 region has 15 residues.

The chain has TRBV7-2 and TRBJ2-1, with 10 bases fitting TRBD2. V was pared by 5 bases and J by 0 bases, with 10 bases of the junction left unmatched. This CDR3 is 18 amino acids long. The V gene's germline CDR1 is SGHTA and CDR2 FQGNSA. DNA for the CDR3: TGTGCCAGCAGCCCCGTTGGCCTAGCGGGAGTCTCCTACAATGAGCAGTTCTTC. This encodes CASSPVGLAGVSYNEQFF.

The CDR3 loop is CASSQCRDKQNGEQFF. CDR3 bases: TGCGCCAGCAGTCAATGCCGGGATAAGCAAAATGGTGAGCAGTTCTTC. This chain links TRBV23-1 with TRBJ2-1; the D gene is possibly TRBD2 (5 bases). TRBV23-1 is sorted into the ORF group, with uncertain function. The CDR3 extends over 16 amino acids. Between the trimmed V and J ends, which lost 1 base and 9 bases, there was a span of 19 bases.

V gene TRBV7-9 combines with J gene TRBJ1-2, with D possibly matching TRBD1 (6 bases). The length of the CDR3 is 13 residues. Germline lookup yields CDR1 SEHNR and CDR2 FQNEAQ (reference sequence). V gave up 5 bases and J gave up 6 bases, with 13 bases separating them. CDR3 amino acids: CASSPPRGNGYTF. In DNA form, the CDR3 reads TGTGCCAGCAGCCCCCCCAGGGGAAATGGCTACACCTTC.

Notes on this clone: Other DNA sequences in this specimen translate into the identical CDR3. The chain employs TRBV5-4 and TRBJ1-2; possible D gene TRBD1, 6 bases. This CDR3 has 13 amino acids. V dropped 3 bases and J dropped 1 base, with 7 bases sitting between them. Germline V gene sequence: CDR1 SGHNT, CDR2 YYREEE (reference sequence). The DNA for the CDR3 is TGTGCCAGCAGCTCACAGGGTAACTATGGCTACACCTTC. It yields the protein CASSSQGNYGYTF.

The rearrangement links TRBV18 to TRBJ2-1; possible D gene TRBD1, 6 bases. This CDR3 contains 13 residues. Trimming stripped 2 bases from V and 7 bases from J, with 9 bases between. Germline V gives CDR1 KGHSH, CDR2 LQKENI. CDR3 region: CASSPERGNEQFF. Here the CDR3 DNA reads TGTGCCAGCTCACCAGAAAGGGGGAATGAGCAGTTCTTC.

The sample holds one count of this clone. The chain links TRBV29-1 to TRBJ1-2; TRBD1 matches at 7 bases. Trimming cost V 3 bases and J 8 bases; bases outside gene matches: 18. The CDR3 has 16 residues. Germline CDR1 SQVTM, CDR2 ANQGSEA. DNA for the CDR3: TGCAGCGTTGATAGGTGGGGTGACAGGGTTCACGAGGGCTACACCTTC. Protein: CSVDRWGDRVHEGYTF.

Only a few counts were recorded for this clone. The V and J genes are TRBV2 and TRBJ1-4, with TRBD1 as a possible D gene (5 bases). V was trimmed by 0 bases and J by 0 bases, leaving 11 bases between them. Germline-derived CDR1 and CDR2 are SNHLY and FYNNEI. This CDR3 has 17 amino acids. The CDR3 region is CASSEAGGGATNEKLFF. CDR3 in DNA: TGTGCCAGCAGTGAAGCTGGCGGGGGTGCAACTAATGAAAAACTGTTTTTT.